This T cell receptor (beta chain) was captured by sequencing in a study of early T cells in non-severe SARS-CoV-2 infection. Study-wide background: RNA in bulk from unsorted whole blood was sequenced, and chains were unpaired. Study-wide points: Matching against VDJdb likely underestimated virus-specific expansions, favoring anti-spike CD8.

Unique molecular identifiers tagged individual cDNA molecules. Each CDR3 protein is one row after TCRdb ran MiXCR on the 5' RACE reads. The profile shows some 40,000 distinct CDR3 sequences, about 5% of them singletons. J lost 7 bases, V lost 5 bases, and 7 bases had no gene match. The CDR3 runs to 13 residues. The germline CDR1 and CDR2 sequences are GTSNPN and SVGIG (reference sequence). This clonotype was found many times. Its cognate antigen is unknown. This clonotype originated in an adult who was a healthcare worker with PCR-confirmed SARS-CoV-2 infection or an uninfected control (not recorded which). V gene TRBV30 combines with J gene TRBJ1-2, with TRBD1 matching 10 bases. The sequenced sample consisted of whole blood. The DNA of the CDR3 is TGTGCCTGGGCCATCGGACAGGGGGGTGGCTACACCTTC. Translation: CAWAIGQGGGYTF. Full variable domain (rest looked up from reference TRBV30 and TRBJ1-2): SQTIHQWPATLVQPVGSPLSLECTVEGTSNPNLYWYRQAAGRGLQLLFYSVGIGQISSEVPQNLSASRPQDRQFILSSKKLLLSDSGFYLCAWAIGQGGGYTFGSGTRLTVV.